One sample yielded the 7 T cell receptor beta chains listed below, sequenced in a study of blood T cell repertoires in COVID-19. The method was immunoSEQ multiplex PCR; TCRdb's version includes in-frame clones alone and lacks a portion of them. The sample lists 25,000 to 30,000 clones; approximately 80% were seen once. Specimen: peripheral blood. These receptors originate from a man between 65 and 85 years old with active COVID-19.

This sequence joins TRBV12-5 and TRBJ1-5, with 12 positions matching TRBD1. Germline V gene lookup returns CDR1 LGHNT and CDR2 FRNRAP. With 4 bases clipped from V and 4 bases from J, the junction kept 8 bases outside the gene matches. The CDR3 loop spans 17 amino acids. CDR3 sequence reads: CASGSGTGGSYNQPQHF. CDR3 DNA: TGTGCTAGTGGTTCCGGGACAGGGGGCTCGTATAATCAGCCCCAGCATTTT.

J is TRBJ1-1 and V is TRBV11-2, with D possibly matching TRBD1 (6 bases). V lost 3 bases and J lost 5, with 16 bases in between. The germline CDR1 and CDR2 sequences are SGHAT and FQNNGV. The CDR3 totals 15 residues. CDR3 sequence: CASSFYGGRGTEAFF. The CDR3 bases are TGTGCCAGCAGCTTTTACGGGGGGCGAGGGACTGAAGCTTTCTTT.

V and J are TRBV6-5 and TRBJ1-5; 7 bases line up with TRBD1. The CDR3 spans 14 residues. V gave up 6 bases and J gave up 2 bases; unmatched junction bases: 4. Germline-derived CDR1 and CDR2 are MNHEY and SVGAGI. CDR3: CASRTGIGNQPQHF. As DNA, the CDR3 is TGTGCCAGCAGGACAGGGATCGGCAATCAGCCCCAGCATTTT.

This chain links TRBV10-1 with TRBJ2-3; 7 nucleotides align to TRBD2. This CDR3 has 16 amino acids. Looked up from germline, CDR1 is WNHNN and CDR2 is SYGVQD (reference sequence). V dropped 7 bases and J dropped 0; count of bases not matched to a gene: 10. CDR3 coding DNA: TGCGCCAGCACCGAGGGTTTTAGCGGGAGCACAGATACGCAGTATTTT. Amino acids: CASTEGFSGSTDTQYF.

The chain couples TRBV3-1 (or the pseudogene TRBV3-2) to TRBJ2-1, with a weak D call TRBD1 (5 bases). Trimming removed 2 bases at V and 6 bases at J, with 14 bases between. The CDR3 has 15 residues. Per germline, CDR1 LGHDT and CDR2 YNNKEL (reference sequence). The CDR3 protein is CASSQISSGSNEQFF. In nucleotides, the CDR3 is TGTGCCAGCAGCCAAATCTCTTCAGGGTCCAATGAGCAGTTCTTC.

The chain employs TRBV7-8 and TRBJ2-5; D is unclear. Germline V gene data show CDR1 as SGHVS and CDR2 as FQNEAQ. V shed 1 base and J shed 3 bases, with 3 bases lying between them. The CDR3 covers 12 residues. CDR3 sequence (DNA): TGTGCCAGCAGCTTAGTAAAAGAGACCCAGTACTTC. Translated: CASSLVKETQYF. Together with reference TRBV7-8 and TRBJ2-5, the CDR3 gives the full variable domain: GAGVSQSPRYKVAKRGQDVALRCDPISGHVSLFWYQQALGQGPEFLTYFQNEAQLDKSGLPSDRFFAERPEGSVSTLKIQRTQQEDSAVYLCASSLVKETQYFGPGTRLLVL.

The gene calls are TRBV7-7 and TRBJ2-1, with a tentative D call TRBD2 (7 bases). Deletions cut 5 bases from V and 6 bases from J, with 17 bases between. The CDR3 sequence is 15 residues long. Germline V CDR1 and CDR2: SSHAT, FNYEAQ (reference sequence). CDR3 DNA sequence: TGTGCCAGCAGCCGGAGAGGGGGGGCTGGCAATGAGCAGTTCTTC. Protein: CASSRRGGAGNEQFF. Full variable domain (outside the CDR3, taken from reference TRBV7-7 and TRBJ2-1): GAGVSQSPRYKVTKRGQDVTLRCDPISSHATLYWYQQALGQGPEFLTYFNYEAQPDKSGLPSDRFSAERPEGSISTLTIQRTEQRDSAMYRCASSRRGGAGNEQFFGPGTRLTVL.